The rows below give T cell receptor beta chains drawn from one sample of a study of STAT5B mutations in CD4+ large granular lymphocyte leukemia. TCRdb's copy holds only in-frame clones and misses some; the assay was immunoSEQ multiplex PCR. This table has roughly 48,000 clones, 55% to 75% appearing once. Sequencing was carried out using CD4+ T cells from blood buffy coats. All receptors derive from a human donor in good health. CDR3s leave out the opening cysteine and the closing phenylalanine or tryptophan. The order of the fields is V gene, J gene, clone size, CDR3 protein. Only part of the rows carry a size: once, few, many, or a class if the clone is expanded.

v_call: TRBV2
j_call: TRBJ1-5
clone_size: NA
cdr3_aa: ATGVGSNQPQH

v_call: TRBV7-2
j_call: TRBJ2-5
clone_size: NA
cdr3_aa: ASSPEAGGPATQY

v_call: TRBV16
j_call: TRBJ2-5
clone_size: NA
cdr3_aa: ASSRTGTLGETQY

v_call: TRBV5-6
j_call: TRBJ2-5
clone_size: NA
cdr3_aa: ASSLAGFAVRETQY

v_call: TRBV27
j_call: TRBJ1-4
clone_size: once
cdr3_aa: ASSLTVSTNEKLF

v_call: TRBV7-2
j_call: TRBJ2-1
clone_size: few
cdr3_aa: ASSPQWAEQF

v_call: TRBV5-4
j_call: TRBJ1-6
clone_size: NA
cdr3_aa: ASSPDRGFSPLH

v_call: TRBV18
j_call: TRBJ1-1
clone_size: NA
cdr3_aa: ASSYADRGTEAF

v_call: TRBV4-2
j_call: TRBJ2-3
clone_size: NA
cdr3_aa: ASSPGGAGDTQY

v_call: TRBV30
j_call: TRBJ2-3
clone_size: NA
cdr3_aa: AWSAGASTQY

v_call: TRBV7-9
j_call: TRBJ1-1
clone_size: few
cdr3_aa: ASSLPASKAF

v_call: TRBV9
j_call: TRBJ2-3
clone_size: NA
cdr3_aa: ASSLIDPVLAGGRADTQY

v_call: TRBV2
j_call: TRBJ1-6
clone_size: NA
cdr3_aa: ASSEVGTGEGSPLH

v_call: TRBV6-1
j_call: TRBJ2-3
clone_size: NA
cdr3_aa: ASSENSGGADTQY

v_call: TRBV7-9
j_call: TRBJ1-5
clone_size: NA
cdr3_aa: ASSLGTGTGGNQPQH

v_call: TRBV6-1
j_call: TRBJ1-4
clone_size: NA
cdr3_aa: ASSEQGATNEKLF

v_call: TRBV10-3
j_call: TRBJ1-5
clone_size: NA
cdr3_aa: ATKGEYSNQPQH

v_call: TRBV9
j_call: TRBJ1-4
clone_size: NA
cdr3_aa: ASSPPPQGYGGGNEKLF

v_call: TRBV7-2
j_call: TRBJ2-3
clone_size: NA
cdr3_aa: ASSLQGAADTQY

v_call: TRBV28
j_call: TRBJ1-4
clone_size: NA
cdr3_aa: ASSFSLNPEKLF

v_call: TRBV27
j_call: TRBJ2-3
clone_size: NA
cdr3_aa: ASSLQAGGPFSTDTQY

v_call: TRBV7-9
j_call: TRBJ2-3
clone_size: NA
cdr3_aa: ASSSTSSLRTDTQY

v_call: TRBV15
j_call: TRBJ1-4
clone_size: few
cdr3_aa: ATSRGWGTNEKLF

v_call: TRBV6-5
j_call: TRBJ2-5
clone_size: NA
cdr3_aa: ASSRLGGLETQY

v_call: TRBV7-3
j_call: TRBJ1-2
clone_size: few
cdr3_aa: ASSPGASANYGYT

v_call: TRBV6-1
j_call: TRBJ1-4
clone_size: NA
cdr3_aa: ASSVQGITNEKLF

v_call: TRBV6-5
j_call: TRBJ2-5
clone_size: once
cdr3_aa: ASSTGTGDLKTQY

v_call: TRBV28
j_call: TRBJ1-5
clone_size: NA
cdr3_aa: ASSSWWGELQPQH

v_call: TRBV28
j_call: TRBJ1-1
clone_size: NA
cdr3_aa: ASTTGGFGNTEAF

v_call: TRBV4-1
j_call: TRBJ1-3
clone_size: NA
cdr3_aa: ASSPLGDRVGNTIY

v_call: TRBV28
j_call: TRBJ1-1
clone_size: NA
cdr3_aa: ASSLVGEAF

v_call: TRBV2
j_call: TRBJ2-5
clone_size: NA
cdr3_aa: ASRERGYPQETQY

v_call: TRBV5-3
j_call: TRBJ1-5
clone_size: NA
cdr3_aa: ARSLVKNRGQSNQPQH

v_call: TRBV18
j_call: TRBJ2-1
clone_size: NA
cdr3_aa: ASSLYQSAGGPGNGQF

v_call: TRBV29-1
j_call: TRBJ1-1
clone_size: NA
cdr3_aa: SVGAPGGANTEAF

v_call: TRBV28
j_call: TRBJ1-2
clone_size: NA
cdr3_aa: ASKGGGADYGYT

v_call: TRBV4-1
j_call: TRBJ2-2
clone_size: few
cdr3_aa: ASSQETGGANTGELF

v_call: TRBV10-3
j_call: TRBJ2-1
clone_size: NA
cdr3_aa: AISNSQGNEQF

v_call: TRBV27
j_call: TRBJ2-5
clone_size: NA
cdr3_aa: ASLGSETQY

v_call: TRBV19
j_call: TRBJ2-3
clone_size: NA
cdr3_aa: ASSTGPGQPQY

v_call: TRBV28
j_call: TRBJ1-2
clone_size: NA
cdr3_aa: ASSELTGNYGYT

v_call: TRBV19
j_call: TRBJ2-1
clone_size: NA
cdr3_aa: ASSIQLAEYNEQF

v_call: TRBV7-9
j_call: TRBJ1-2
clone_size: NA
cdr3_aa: ASSLLRTTYGYT

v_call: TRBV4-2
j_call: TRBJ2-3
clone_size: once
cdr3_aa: ASRRGGAEDTQY

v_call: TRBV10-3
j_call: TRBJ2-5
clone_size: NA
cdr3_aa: ATTRDRDETQY